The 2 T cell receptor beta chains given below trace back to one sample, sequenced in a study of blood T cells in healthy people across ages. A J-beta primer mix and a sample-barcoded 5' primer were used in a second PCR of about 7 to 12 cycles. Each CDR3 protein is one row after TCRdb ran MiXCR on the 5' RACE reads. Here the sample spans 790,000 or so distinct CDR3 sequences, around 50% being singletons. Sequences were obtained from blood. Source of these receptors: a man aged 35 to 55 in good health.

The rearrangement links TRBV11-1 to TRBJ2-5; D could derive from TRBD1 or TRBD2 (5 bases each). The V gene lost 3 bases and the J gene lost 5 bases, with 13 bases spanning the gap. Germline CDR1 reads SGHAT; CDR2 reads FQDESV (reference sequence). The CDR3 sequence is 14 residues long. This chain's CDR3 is CASSFGGTSETQYF. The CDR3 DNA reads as TGTGCCAGCAGCTTTGGGGGAACCTCGGAGACCCAGTACTTC.

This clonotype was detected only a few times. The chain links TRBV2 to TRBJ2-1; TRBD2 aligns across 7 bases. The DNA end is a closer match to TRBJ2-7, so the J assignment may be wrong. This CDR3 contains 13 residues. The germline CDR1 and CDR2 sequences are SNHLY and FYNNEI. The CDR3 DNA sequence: TGTGCCAGCTCCGGGCTAGCGGACAATGAGCAGTACTTC. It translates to CASSGLADNEQYF.